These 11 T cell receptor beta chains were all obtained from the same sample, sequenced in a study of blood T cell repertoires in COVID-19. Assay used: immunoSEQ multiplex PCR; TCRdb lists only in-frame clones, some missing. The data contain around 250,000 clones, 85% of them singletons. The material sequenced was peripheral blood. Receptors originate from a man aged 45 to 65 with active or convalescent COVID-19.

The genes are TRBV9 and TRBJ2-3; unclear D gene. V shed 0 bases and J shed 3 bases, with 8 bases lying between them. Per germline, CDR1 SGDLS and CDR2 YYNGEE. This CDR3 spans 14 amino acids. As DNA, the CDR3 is TGTGCCAGCAGCGTAGGCCAGACAACAGATACGCAGTATTTT. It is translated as CASSVGQTTDTQYF.

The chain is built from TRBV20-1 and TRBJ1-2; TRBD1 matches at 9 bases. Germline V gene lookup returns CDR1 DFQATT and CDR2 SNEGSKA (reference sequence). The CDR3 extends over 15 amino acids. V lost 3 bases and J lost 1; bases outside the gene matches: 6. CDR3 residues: CSASPLDRGNYGYTF. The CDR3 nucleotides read TGCAGTGCTAGTCCCCTGGACAGGGGTAACTATGGCTACACCTTC.

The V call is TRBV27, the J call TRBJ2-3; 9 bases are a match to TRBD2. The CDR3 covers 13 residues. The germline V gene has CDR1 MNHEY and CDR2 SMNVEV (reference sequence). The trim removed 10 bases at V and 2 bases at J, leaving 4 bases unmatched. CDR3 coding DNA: TGTGCCACCCGGACTAGCGTCACAGATACGCAGTATTTT. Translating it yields CATRTSVTDTQYF.

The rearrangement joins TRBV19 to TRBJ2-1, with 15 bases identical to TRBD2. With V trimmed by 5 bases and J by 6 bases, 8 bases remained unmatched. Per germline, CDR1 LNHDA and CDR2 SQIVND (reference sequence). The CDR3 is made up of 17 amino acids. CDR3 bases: TGTGCCAGTAGTGACCCTGGACTAGCGGGAGGGGGCAATGAGCAGTTCTTC. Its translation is CASSDPGLAGGGNEQFF. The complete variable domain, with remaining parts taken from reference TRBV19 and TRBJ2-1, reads DGGITQSPKYLFRKEGQNVTLSCEQNLNHDAMYWYRQDPGQGLRLIYYSQIVNDFQKGDIAEGYSVSREKKESFPLTVTSAQKNPTAFYLCASSDPGLAGGGNEQFFGPGTRLTVL.

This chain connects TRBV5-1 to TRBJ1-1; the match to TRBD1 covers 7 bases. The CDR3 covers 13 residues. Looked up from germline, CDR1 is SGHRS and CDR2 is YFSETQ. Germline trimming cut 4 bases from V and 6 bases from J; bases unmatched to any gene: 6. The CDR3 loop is CASSPGTAPEAFF. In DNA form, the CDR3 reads TGCGCCAGCAGCCCCGGGACAGCACCTGAAGCTTTCTTT.

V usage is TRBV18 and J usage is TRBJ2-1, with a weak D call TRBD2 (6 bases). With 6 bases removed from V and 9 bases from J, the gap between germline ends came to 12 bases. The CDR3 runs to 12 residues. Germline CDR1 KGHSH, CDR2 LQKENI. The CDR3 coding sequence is TGTGCCAGCTCGTGGGACGGGAGTGAGCAGTTCTTC. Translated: CASSWDGSEQFF.

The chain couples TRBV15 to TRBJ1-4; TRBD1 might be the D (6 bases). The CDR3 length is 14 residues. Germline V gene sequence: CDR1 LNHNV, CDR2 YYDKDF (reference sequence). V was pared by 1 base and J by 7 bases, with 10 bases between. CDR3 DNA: TGTGCCACCAGCAGAGGAGGGGGTAGTGAAAAACTGTTTTTT. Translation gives CATSRGGGSEKLFF.

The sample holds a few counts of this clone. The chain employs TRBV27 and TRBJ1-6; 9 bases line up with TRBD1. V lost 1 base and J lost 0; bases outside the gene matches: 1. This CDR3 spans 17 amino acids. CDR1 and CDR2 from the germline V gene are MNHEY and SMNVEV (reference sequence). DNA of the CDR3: TGTGCCAGCAGTTTATGGGGACAGGGCTCCTATAATTCACCCCTCCACTTT. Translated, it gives CASSLWGQGSYNSPLHF.

CDR3 sequence (DNA): TGCAGCGCCGGGAGGGCACAGCAAGAGACCCAGTACTTC. This gives the protein CSAGRAQQETQYF. This chain joins TRBV29-1 and TRBJ2-5; 8 bases agree with TRBD2. V shed 7 bases and J 2 bases; nucleotides not matched to a gene: 6. The CDR3 extends over 13 amino acids. CDR1 and CDR2 (germline): SQVTM, ANQGSEA. Filled out from reference TRBV29-1 and TRBJ2-5, the complete variable domain reads SAVISQKPSRDICQRGTSLTIQCQVDSQVTMMFWYRQQPGQSLTLIATANQGSEATYESGFVIDKFPISRPNLTFSTLTVSNMSPEDSSIYLCSAGRAQQETQYFGPGTRLLVL.

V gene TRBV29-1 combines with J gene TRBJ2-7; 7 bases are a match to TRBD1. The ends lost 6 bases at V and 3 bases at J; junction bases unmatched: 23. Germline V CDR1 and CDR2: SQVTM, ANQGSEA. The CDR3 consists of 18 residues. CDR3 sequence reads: CSVAYPGQSLRVDYEQYF. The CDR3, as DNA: TGCAGCGTCGCCTACCCGGGACAGTCCCTTCGCGTCGACTACGAGCAGTACTTC.

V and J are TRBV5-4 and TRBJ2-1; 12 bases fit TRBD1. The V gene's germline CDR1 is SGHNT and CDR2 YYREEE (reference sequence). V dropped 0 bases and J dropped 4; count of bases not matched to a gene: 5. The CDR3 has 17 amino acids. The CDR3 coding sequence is TGTGCCAGCAGCTTGGGAGGGACAGGGGGCTTTTACAATGAGCAGTTCTTC. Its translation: CASSLGGTGGFYNEQFF.